This entry lists 17 T cell receptor beta chains sequenced from one sample in a study of human T cells and chemical hapten exposure. Described time point: patch test 1, 2 weeks after DPC sensitization. Treatment denoted: therapeutic diphenylcyclopropenone sensitization with weekly scalp DPC. MiXCR was run by TCRdb on the RACE reads, yielding one entry per CDR3 protein. The table includes about 71,000 distinct CDR3 sequences, around 10% detected once. The material sequenced was whole blood, taken in connection with sensitization to the hapten diphenylcyclopropenone (DPC). These receptors all come from a middle-aged woman with alopecia areata. Some clones in this sample may be carry-over from other donors' samples.

This clonotype was seen many times. CDR3 protein: CASSPDGGEYEQYF. The CDR3 region has the DNA TGTGCCAGCAGTCCCGACGGGGGGGAATACGAGCAGTACTTC. The gene calls are TRBV14 and TRBJ2-7, with 8 nucleotides matching TRBD2. Germline lookup yields CDR1 SGHDN and CDR2 FVKESK. The CDR3 contains 14 residues. V trimming: 6 bases; J trimming: 4 bases; junction bases outside the gene matches: 8. Full variable domain (outside the CDR3, taken from reference TRBV14 and TRBJ2-7): EAGVTQFPSHSVIEKGQTVTLRCDPISGHDNLYWYRRVMGKEIKFLLHFVKESKQDESGMPNNRFLAERTGGTYSTLKVQPAELEDSGVYFCASSPDGGEYEQYFGPGTRLTVT.

A word on this clonotype: One base away lies a much larger clone, so this may be a sequencing read error. J is TRBJ2-3 and V is TRBV14, with 8 positions matching TRBD2. CDR1 is SGHDN and CDR2 is FVKESK in the germline V gene. This CDR3 has 13 residues. CDR3 protein: CSSGGQSTDTQYF. CDR3 DNA sequence: TGTTCCAGCGGGGGACAAAGCACAGATACGCAGTATTTT.

This clonotype was found a few times. The V gene is TRBV11-2, the J gene TRBJ2-5; TRBD2 matches 9 bases. This CDR3 is built from 16 residues. The junction had 6 bases not matched to a gene; V was cut back by 2 bases and J by 2 bases. From germline, CDR1 is SGHAT and CDR2 FQNNGV. In nucleotides, the CDR3 is TGTGCCAGCAGCTTAAATAGCGGGGGCCCTCAAGAGACCCAGTACTTC. It translates to CASSLNSGGPQETQYF.

Many counts were recorded for this clonotype. The chain uses TRBV18 and TRBJ2-7, with D hard to call. CDR1 and CDR2 (germline): KGHSH, LQKENI. The CDR3 runs 14 residues. The ends were cut back, 4 bases at V and 3 bases at J, with 13 bases in the middle. The chain's CDR3 is CASSRAGSFYEQYF. CDR3 nucleotides: TGTGCCAGCTCACGTGCAGGTTCCTTCTACGAGCAGTACTTC.

The chain is built from TRBV20-1 and TRBJ1-6, with 8 bases that match TRBD1. Germline V gene data show CDR1 as DFQATT and CDR2 as SNEGSKA (reference sequence). CDR3 length equals 15 residues. Trimming cost V 6 bases and J 5 bases; bases outside gene matches: 9. The CDR3 loop reads CSAKRQGPNNSPLHF. Here the CDR3 DNA reads TGCAGTGCAAAACGACAGGGGCCTAATAATTCACCCCTCCACTTT.

In its sample, this clonotype was seen many times. The chain links TRBV6-6 to TRBJ1-1; possibly TRBD1 for D (5 bases). Per the germline V gene, CDR1 is MNHNY and CDR2 is SVGAGI (reference sequence). There are 14 residues in the CDR3. V gave up 7 bases and J gave up 4 bases, with 16 bases separating them. The CDR3, as DNA: TGTGCCAGCACCCCGGGACTGTTGACCACTGAAGCTTTCTTT. Protein product: CASTPGLLTTEAFF.

This clonotype was found many times. The rearrangement links TRBV5-1 to TRBJ2-5; D is unclear. V was clipped by 4 bases and J by 3 bases, with 4 bases between them. In germline, CDR1 is SGHRS, CDR2 YFSETQ. The CDR3 totals 11 residues. CDR3 amino acids: CASSLEETQYF. The CDR3 coding sequence is TGCGCCAGCAGCCTGGAAGAGACCCAGTACTTC.

This clonotype was counted many times. The chain combines TRBV11-2 with TRBJ2-4, with a weak D call TRBD1 (5 bases). V dropped 5 bases and J dropped 3 bases, with 23 bases sitting between them. CDR3 length: 18 amino acids. Germline CDR1 reads SGHAT; CDR2 reads FQNNGV. The CDR3: CASSHSWGPPNGKNIQYF. The CDR3 bases are TGTGCCAGCAGCCACTCTTGGGGCCCCCCGAACGGCAAAAACATTCAGTACTTC.

This clonotype has ten or more counts. The CDR3 nucleotides are TGTGCCAGCAGCTCGGGACAGGCTAATTCACCCCTCCACTTT. It translates to CASSSGQANSPLHF. This chain connects TRBV6-2 or TRBV6-3 to TRBJ1-6; TRBD1 matches 8 bases. Trimming cost V 6 bases and J 6 bases; bases outside gene matches: 4. Germline values: CDR1 MNHEY, CDR2 SVGEGT. The CDR3 covers 14 residues.

In this sample, this clonotype turned up many times. This chain uses TRBV4-3 with TRBJ2-3, with 9 bases that match TRBD2. The CDR3 has 15 residues. CDR1 is LGHNA, CDR2 YSLEER, per germline. V shed 4 bases, J shed 1 base, and the junction held 3 bases outside the gene matches. The CDR3: CASSRLAEGTDTQYF. The DNA of the CDR3 is TGCGCCAGCAGCCGACTAGCGGAAGGCACAGATACGCAGTATTTT.

This clonotype was detected many times. The V call is TRBV3-2, the J call TRBJ2-5; no check of the table's D call, TRBD1, against the DNA was made. TRBV3-2 is given as a pseudogene. The CDR3 has 15 residues. The CDR3 DNA is TGTGCCAGCAGCCAAGCTCCCCTGCTGCAAGAGACCCAGTACTTC. Its protein is CASSQAPLLQETQYF.

This clonotype has ten or more counts. The chain combines TRBV7-9 with TRBJ2-2, with unresolved D. In germline, CDR1 is SEHNR, CDR2 FQNEAQ (reference sequence). The CDR3 consists of 13 residues. V was trimmed by 1 base and J by 5 bases, leaving 5 bases between them. CDR3 DNA sequence: TGTGCCAGCAGCTTAGATGCGACCGGGGAGCTGTTTTTT. Translated: CASSLDATGELFF.

This clonotype was found a few times. The chain carries TRBV19 and TRBJ2-4; D uncertain. V was pared by 3 bases and J by 2 bases, with 14 bases between. This CDR3 comprises 16 residues. Germline CDR1 and CDR2: LNHDA and SQIVND (reference sequence). The CDR3 protein is CASSMSPGQSKNIQYF. Here the CDR3 DNA reads TGTGCCAGTAGTATGTCCCCCGGGCAGTCCAAAAACATTCAGTACTTC.

Of note for this clonotype: It may be a read error: a sequence one base away is much more abundant. The CDR3 carries no conserved terminal phenylalanine or tryptophan, so it likely arises from a read error. The CDR3 DNA is TGTGCCAGCTCACCCTCCGGGACAGGGACCCTCGAGCAGTACCTC. The encoded protein is CASSPSGTGTLEQYL. The J gene is TRBJ2-7, the V gene TRBV18; 9 bases align to TRBD1. The CDR3 extends over 15 amino acids. CDR1 is KGHSH, CDR2 LQKENI, per germline. The V and J ends lost 3 bases and 6 bases, in that order; junction bases with no gene match: 9.

This clonotype was recorded at least ten times. V usage is TRBV4-2 and J usage is TRBJ2-5; D is uncertain. CDR1 LGHNA and CDR2 YNFKEQ come from the germline V gene. This CDR3 is built from 15 residues. The V gene lost 0 bases and the J gene lost 1 base, with 9 bases spanning the gap. The CDR3 DNA reads as TGTGCCAGCAGCCAAGAAAGCTACTCCCAAGAGACCCAGTACTTC. It encodes CASSQESYSQETQYF.

This clonotype was observed a few times. The V call is TRBV28, the J call TRBJ2-7; the D gene could be TRBD1 or TRBD2 (5 bases each). The CDR3 has 14 residues. Trimming left V 7 bases short and J 0 bases short, with 13 bases between. Per the germline V gene, CDR1 is MDHEN and CDR2 is SYDVKM. In DNA, the CDR3 is TGTGCCAGCATCCCCCGGGGCAGCTCCTACGAGCAGTACTTC. Residues: CASIPRGSSYEQYF.

This clonotype came up many times. V and J are TRBV28 and TRBJ2-3; 8 bases fit TRBD2. Germline V lookup: CDR1 MDHEN, CDR2 SYDVKM. After removal of 4 bases from V and 5 bases from J, the junction contained 8 bases not matched to a gene. The CDR3 totals 15 residues. This CDR3 reads CASSSPGGGRDTQYF. The CDR3 coding sequence is TGTGCCAGCAGTTCCCCCGGCGGGGGGAGAGATACGCAGTATTTT.